This TCR delta chain is drawn from a study of gamma-delta chains in newborns, infants, children. The wider study: Microbial exposure reportedly drives polyclonal innate γδ T cell expansion after birth.

This CDR3 comprises 20 residues. Looked up from germline, CDR1 is GEAIGNYY and CDR2 is EKD. By frequency in the sample, this clone is medium-sized. An end of the junction differs from the germline gene, which may be a read error. Different DNA sequences within this sample yield the same CDR3. TCRdb ran CATT on the reads. The sample has more than 4,000 delta-chain clones; roughly 3.9% are singletons. The sequencing input was blood. The chain links TRDV2 to TRDJ3, with a tentative D call TRDD3 (6 bases). The receptor was isolated from a child who was a newborn, infant or young child, either healthy, febrile or measles-vaccinated (not recorded which). The CDR3 protein is CACDGGTGPHSSWDTRQMFF. As DNA, the CDR3 is TGTGCCTGTGACGGGGGGACGGGACCCCACAGCTCCTGGGACACCCGACAGATGTTTTTT.